This T cell receptor (beta chain) was documented in a study of CD8+ T cells in alopecia areata. For the study at large: Oral tofacitinib, 5 to 10 mg twice daily, was given in an open-label trial. The study gave tofacitinib for 6 to 18 months, then 6 months off drug. Whole-study findings and limits: Possibly because of HLA-related factors, TCR sharing was less clear across patients than in mice.

The CDR3 covers 11 residues. Losses at the gene ends were 4 bases for V and 10 bases for J; bases not matched to a gene: 1. Germline lookup yields CDR1 SNHLY and CDR2 FYNNEI. Extracted RNA was reverse transcribed, and the resulting cDNA served as sequencing template. Method: immunoSEQ multiplex PCR; TCRdb's copy keeps in-frame clones and lacks some. This table holds approximately 190,000 clones, more than 45% found once. Specified treatment: oral pan-JAK inhibitor, 5-10 mg twice daily. Alopecia areata patients gave lesional scalp punch biopsies and peripheral blood samples. Remarks on this clone: What it binds is unknown. The identical CDR3 is also encoded by other nucleotide sequences in the sample.

Source: CD4+ T cells sorted from blood, taken at week 24, from a patient treated with tofacitinib. This chain connects TRBV2 to TRBJ2-1; 7 nucleotides agree with TRBD2. This receptor was identified in a human donor with alopecia areata. CDR3 sequence (DNA): TGTGCCAGCAGTGGGGAGGGCGAGCAGTTCTTC. Amino acids: CASSGEGEQFF.